This T cell receptor (beta chain) came from a study of blood T cell repertoires in COVID-19. Study overall: Acute and convalescent COVID-19 specimens originated in the United States, Italy and Spain. T cells, B-cell-depleted T cells, or PBMCs provided the cDNA or gDNA that served as material.

Original analysis: Amplification with reference gene primers provided the estimates of nucleated cell counts. TCRdb keeps only in-frame clones here, not all; method: immunoSEQ multiplex PCR. V, J and clone size are those of that table, while D and trimming were read from the DNA. The table has approximately 250,000 clones, 70% to 90% seen once. Germline V gene lookup returns CDR1 SGHRS and CDR2 YFSETQ. The J segment lost 2 bases and the V segment lost 4 bases, leaving 8 bases of the junction unmatched. This CDR3 has 15 amino acids. Seattle participants joined during active infection and were tracked over time.

This TCR was recovered from an older woman with COVID-19, enrolled during active disease. The V call is TRBV5-1, the J call TRBJ2-5; 7 nucleotides align to TRBD1. Sequenced sample: peripheral blood. The CDR3 region is CASSRGQLEQETQYF. As DNA, the CDR3 is TGCGCCAGCAGCCGGGGACAGCTAGAACAAGAGACCCAGTACTTC.